The 6 T cell receptor beta chains in this list originate from one sample, sequenced in a study of T cell responses to AZD1222 COVID-19 vaccine. Some clones are missing from TCRdb's copy, which holds only in-frame ones; the method was immunoSEQ multiplex PCR. This sample yields 100,000 or so clones, of which 70% to 90% are seen a single time; around 1.5% belongs to the top ten. The sequencing used peripheral blood, collected on day 0 of AZD1222 vaccination. The receptors originated from an adult in good health.

In nucleotides, the CDR3 is TGTGCCTACCTGACAGGGCGGAACACTGAAGCTTTCTTT. Its protein is CAYLTGRNTEAFF. The rearrangement links TRBV30 to TRBJ1-1; TRBD1 agrees at 7 bases. The ends lost 7 bases at V and 1 base at J; junction bases unmatched: 6. The V gene's germline CDR1 is GTSNPN and CDR2 SVGIG (reference sequence). The CDR3 runs 13 residues.

The chain is built from TRBV30 and TRBJ2-2, with D unresolved. This CDR3 contains 14 residues. Deletions cut 2 bases from V and 4 bases from J, with 11 bases between. Looked up from germline, CDR1 is GTSNPN and CDR2 is SVGIG (reference sequence). CDR3 amino acids: CAWSHGRTTGELFF. In nucleotides, the CDR3 is TGTGCCTGGAGTCACGGTAGAACCACCGGGGAGCTGTTTTTT.

The chain recombines TRBV19 with TRBJ1-2; D is perhaps TRBD1 (5 bases). This CDR3 comprises 12 residues. In germline, CDR1 is LNHDA, CDR2 SQIVND (reference sequence). V lost 8 bases and J 1 base, leaving 8 bases between the germline ends. The CDR3 is CASSRVNYGYTF. The DNA for the CDR3 is TGTGCCAGTTCCAGGGTTAACTATGGCTACACCTTC.

V gene TRBV27 combines with J gene TRBJ2-2, with 8 bases fitting TRBD2. CDR3 length: 15 residues. The V gene end was trimmed by 4 bases and the J gene end by 7 bases; junction bases not matched to a gene: 8. Germline V lookup: CDR1 MNHEY, CDR2 SMNVEV (reference sequence). The CDR3 reads CASSSDGGEVGELFF. The CDR3 nucleotides are TGTGCCAGCAGTTCGGACGGGGGGGAGGTCGGGGAGCTGTTTTTT.

The V call is TRBV14, the J call TRBJ1-3, with no clear D. Germline loops: CDR1 SGHDN, CDR2 FVKESK. The CDR3 has 12 amino acids. V shed 3 bases and J shed 9 bases, with 9 bases lying between them. This CDR3 is CASSHGEGTIYF. CDR3 DNA: TGTGCCAGCAGCCACGGCGAGGGCACCATATATTTT.

This clone occurred a few times. The chain couples TRBV7-8 to TRBJ2-7, with 8 bases fitting TRBD2. J was trimmed by 3 bases and V by 3 bases; bases with no gene match: 7. CDR3 length equals 15 residues. Per the germline V gene, CDR1 is SGHVS and CDR2 is FQNEAQ. CDR3 sequence reads: CASSLAGTRNYEQYF. The CDR3 DNA sequence: TGTGCCAGCAGCTTGGCCGGGACTAGGAACTACGAGCAGTACTTC.